This T cell receptor beta chain was recorded in a study of beta chain features in type 1 diabetes. What was sequenced were expressed TCRB transcripts, since all of the isolated RNA had been reverse transcribed. Sequencing used immunoSEQ multiplex PCR; TCRdb keeps in-frame clones, though not all of them. This sample has some 240,000 clones, with roughly a tenth found just once. This CDR3 has 16 amino acids. Trimming removed 5 bases from V and 5 bases from J; junction bases left unmatched: 14. Germline loops: CDR1 MDHEN, CDR2 SYDVKM. This clone was found a few times. Sequencing was carried out using central memory CD4+ T cells from blood. The source of this sequence is a man between 18 and 35 years old in good health. The chain uses TRBV28 and TRBJ1-2, with TRBD1 matching over 7 bases. The DNA of the CDR3 is TGTGCCAGCAGTCTCGGGACAGTACTCCTTCCTTATGGCTACACCTTC. Its translation is CASSLGTVLLPYGYTF.